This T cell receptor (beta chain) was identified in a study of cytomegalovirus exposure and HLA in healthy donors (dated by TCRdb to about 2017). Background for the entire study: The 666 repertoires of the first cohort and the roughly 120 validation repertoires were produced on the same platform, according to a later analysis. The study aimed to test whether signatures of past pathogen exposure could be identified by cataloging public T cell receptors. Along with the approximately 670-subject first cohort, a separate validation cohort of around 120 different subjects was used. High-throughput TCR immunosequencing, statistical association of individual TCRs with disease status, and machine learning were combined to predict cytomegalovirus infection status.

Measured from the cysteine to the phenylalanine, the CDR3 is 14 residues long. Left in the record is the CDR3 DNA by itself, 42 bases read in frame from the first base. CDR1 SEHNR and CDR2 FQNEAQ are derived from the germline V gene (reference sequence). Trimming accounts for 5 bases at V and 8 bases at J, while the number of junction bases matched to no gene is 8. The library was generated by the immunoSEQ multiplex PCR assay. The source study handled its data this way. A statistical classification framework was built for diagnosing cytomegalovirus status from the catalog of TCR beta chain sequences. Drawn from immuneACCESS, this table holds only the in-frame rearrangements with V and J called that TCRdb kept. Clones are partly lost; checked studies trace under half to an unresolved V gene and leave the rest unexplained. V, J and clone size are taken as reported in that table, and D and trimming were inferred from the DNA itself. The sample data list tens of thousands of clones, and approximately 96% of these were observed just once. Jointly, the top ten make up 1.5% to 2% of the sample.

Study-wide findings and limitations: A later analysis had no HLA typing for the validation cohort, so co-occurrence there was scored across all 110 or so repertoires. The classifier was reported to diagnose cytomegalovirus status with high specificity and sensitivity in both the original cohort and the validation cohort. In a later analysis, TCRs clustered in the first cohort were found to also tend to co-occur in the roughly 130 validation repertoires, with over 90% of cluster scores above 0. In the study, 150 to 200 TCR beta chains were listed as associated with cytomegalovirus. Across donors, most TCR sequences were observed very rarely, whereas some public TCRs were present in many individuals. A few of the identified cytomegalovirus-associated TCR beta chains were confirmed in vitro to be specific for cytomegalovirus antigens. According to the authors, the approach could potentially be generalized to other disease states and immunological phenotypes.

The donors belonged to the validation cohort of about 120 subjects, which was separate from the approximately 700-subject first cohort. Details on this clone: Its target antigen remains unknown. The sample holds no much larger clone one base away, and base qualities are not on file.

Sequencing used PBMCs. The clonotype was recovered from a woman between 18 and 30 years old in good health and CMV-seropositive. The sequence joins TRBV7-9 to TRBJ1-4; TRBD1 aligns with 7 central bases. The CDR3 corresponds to CASSQGQTGEKLFF. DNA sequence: TGTGCCAGCAGCCAGGGACAGACTGGGGAAAAACTGTTTTTT. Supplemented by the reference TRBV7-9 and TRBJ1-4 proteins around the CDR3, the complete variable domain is DTGVSQNPRHKITKRGQNVTFRCDPISEHNRLYWYRQTLGQGPEFLTYFQNEAQLEKSRLLSDRFSAERPKGSFSTLEIQRTEQGDSAMYLCASSQGQTGEKLFFGSGTQLSVL.